The 20 T cell receptor beta chains below come from one sample, sequenced in a study of T cells after somatic rescue of genetic block. Sequencing used immunoSEQ multiplex PCR; TCRdb keeps in-frame clones, though not all of them. This sample yields fewer than 15,000 clones, of which roughly 70% are seen a single time; less than 25% belongs to the top ten. Sequencing input: peripheral blood mononuclear cells (PBMCs). These receptors were collected from a boy between 10 and 17 years old.

This clone was counted a few times. The chain combines TRBV28 with TRBJ2-2; D is possibly TRBD1 (6 bases). The germline CDR1 and CDR2 sequences are MDHEN and SYDVKM. This CDR3 comprises 18 residues. Trimming cost V 2 bases and J 2 bases, with 18 bases left between them. The CDR3 loop is CASSLHGQLLSNTGELFF. CDR3 DNA: TGTGCCAGCAGTTTACATGGACAGCTATTGTCAAACACCGGGGAGCTGTTTTTT.

The chain has TRBV7-3 and TRBJ2-5; no clear D gene. Germline V gives CDR1 SGHTA, CDR2 FQGTGA. CDR3 length: 12 residues. The ends were cut back, 3 bases at V and 4 bases at J, with 6 bases in the middle. The CDR3, as DNA: TGTGCCAGCAGCTTCAGTGGAGAGACCCAGTACTTC. It is translated as CASSFSGETQYF.

The chain recombines TRBV28 with TRBJ1-2; perhaps TRBD1 as D (6 bases). This CDR3 is 19 amino acids long. Germline-derived CDR1 and CDR2 are MDHEN and SYDVKM. Trimming removed 3 bases from V and 4 bases from J, with 27 bases in between. In DNA, the CDR3 is TGTGCCAGCAGTTTTTCAACCTTATTCAGGGGACGGGCGGTCTATGGCTACACCTTC. It specifies CASSFSTLFRGRAVYGYTF.

The chain is built from TRBV7-8 and TRBJ2-7; possibly TRBD1 for D (5 bases). CDR1 and CDR2 (germline): SGHVS, FQNEAQ. Trimming shortened V by 5 bases and J by 12 bases, and 26 bases separated the two germline ends. This CDR3 region has 15 residues. The CDR3 loop reads CASSVGARRARAWYF. The CDR3 bases are TGTGCCAGCAGCGTTGGTGCACGCAGGGCTAGGGCATGGTACTTC.

The chain couples TRBV6-4 to TRBJ2-5, with 7 bases identical to TRBD2. Germline CDR1 and CDR2: MRHNA and SNTAGT. Unmatched junction bases numbered 12, after V lost 11 bases and J lost 3 bases. CDR3 length: 14 residues. Here the CDR3 reads CAGLTGLGEETQYF. Here the CDR3 DNA reads TGTGCCGGACTTACTGGACTAGGTGAAGAGACCCAGTACTTC.

This chain uses TRBV14 with TRBJ2-7, with TRBD2 matching 14 bases. Germline assignment: CDR1 SGHDN and CDR2 FVKESK. This CDR3 has 15 amino acids. The V segment lost 4 bases and the J segment 6 bases; nucleotides outside the gene matches: 5. The CDR3, as DNA: TGTGCCAGCAGCCGGGGACTAGCGGGAGCCATCGAGCAGTACTTC. It specifies CASSRGLAGAIEQYF.

The chain has TRBV5-6 and TRBJ1-3; no clear D gene. Trimming removed 0 bases at V and 3 bases at J, with 7 bases between. Germline V gene sequence: CDR1 SGHDT, CDR2 YYEEEE. The CDR3 runs 14 residues. The CDR3 spells CASSLGHIGNTIYF. The CDR3 coding sequence is TGTGCCAGCAGCTTGGGTCATATTGGAAACACCATATATTTT. Looking up the rest from reference TRBV5-6 and TRBJ1-3 gives the full variable domain: DAGVTQSPTHLIKTRGQQVTLRCSPKSGHDTVSWYQQALGQGPQFIFQYYEEEERQRGNFPDRFSGHQFPNYSSELNVNALLLGDSALYLCASSLGHIGNTIYFGEGSWLTVV.

V usage is TRBV12-5 and J usage is TRBJ2-5, with 10 bases identical to TRBD2. Germline loops: CDR1 LGHNT, CDR2 FRNRAP. The V gene end was trimmed by 4 bases and the J gene end by 4 bases; junction bases not matched to a gene: 12. CDR3 size: 17 residues. CDR3 nucleotide sequence: TGTGCTAGTGGTTCAGCCCTTCTAGCGGGGGCGGGAGAGACCCAGTACTTC. It translates to CASGSALLAGAGETQYF.

This clone was observed once. DNA for the CDR3: TGTGCCAGCAGCAAAACAGGGGGCTCTGGAAACACCATATATTTT. This codes for CASSKTGGSGNTIYF. V gene TRBV5-6 combines with J gene TRBJ1-3, with TRBD1 identical over 8 bases. V trimming: 4 bases; J trimming: 0 bases; junction bases outside the gene matches: 3. The CDR3 extends over 15 amino acids. CDR1 is SGHDT, CDR2 YYEEEE, per germline.

This sequence joins TRBV4-2 and TRBJ1-5; D call uncertain. The germline gives CDR1 LGHNA, CDR2 YNFKEQ. CDR3 size: 16 residues. Between the trimmed V and J ends, which lost 1 base and 0 bases, there was a span of 10 bases. The CDR3 DNA reads as TGTGCCAGCAGCCAAGCCGGCAGCCATAGCAATCAGCCCCAGCATTTT. This gives the protein CASSQAGSHSNQPQHF.

The chain recombines TRBV19 with TRBJ2-7; 7 nucleotides agree with TRBD2. Per germline, CDR1 LNHDA and CDR2 SQIVND (reference sequence). The length of the CDR3 is 14 residues. V lost 4 bases and J lost 0; bases outside the gene matches: 3. CDR3 residues: CASSTLAGSYEQYF. The CDR3 DNA reads TGTGCCAGTAGTACCTTAGCGGGCTCCTACGAGCAGTACTTC.

The rearrangement links TRBV30 to TRBJ1-1; possibly TRBD1 for D (6 bases). V lost 3 bases, J lost 4 bases, and 6 bases lay in between. CDR1 and CDR2 from the germline V gene are GTSNPN and SVGIG (reference sequence). The length of the CDR3 is 11 residues. DNA for the CDR3: TGTGCCTGGAGAGGGGGCACTGAAGCTTTCTTT. Amino acid sequence: CAWRGGTEAFF.

The J gene is TRBJ2-3, the V gene TRBV6-6; 8 nucleotides align to TRBD2. With V trimmed by 10 bases and J by 11 bases, 8 bases remained unmatched. Germline V gene lookup returns CDR1 MNHNY and CDR2 SVGAGI (reference sequence). The CDR3 covers 11 residues. CDR3 loop: CATRSGTRQYF. In DNA, the CDR3 is TGTGCCACCAGGTCAGGGACTAGGCAGTATTTT.

This chain joins TRBV28 and TRBJ1-6; D might be TRBD1 (6 bases). This CDR3 comprises 14 residues. Between the trimmed V and J ends, which lost 6 bases and 7 bases, there was a span of 13 bases. The germline V gene encodes CDR1 MDHEN and CDR2 SYDVKM. The CDR3 coding sequence is TGTGCCAGCAGAGGGGGAGGGTTCAATTCACCCCTCCACTTT. Its protein is CASRGGGFNSPLHF.

This clone qualifies as medium-sized. The chain couples TRBV27 to TRBJ2-7; the D gene is possibly TRBD1 (7 bases). V lost 6 bases to trimming and J lost 4 bases, with 13 bases between them. The CDR3 is made up of 13 amino acids. Germline V gives CDR1 MNHEY, CDR2 SMNVEV (reference sequence). This CDR3 is CASRMTGRYEQYF. The CDR3 DNA is TGTGCCAGCAGGATGACAGGGAGGTACGAGCAGTACTTC.

The genes are TRBV7-2 and TRBJ2-5; unclear D gene. Germline-derived CDR1 and CDR2 are SGHTA and FQGNSA. V was pared by 0 bases and J by 4 bases, with 3 bases between. The CDR3 consists of 12 residues. The CDR3 loop is CASSLARETQYF. DNA of the CDR3: TGTGCCAGCAGCTTAGCGCGAGAGACCCAGTACTTC.

The CDR3 region has the DNA TGTGCCAGCAGTGAATTGGGGTCGCCGGGCGTCTACGAGCAGTACTTC. Translation gives CASSELGSPGVYEQYF. The chain is built from TRBV25-1 and TRBJ2-7; D remains ambiguous. Looked up from germline, CDR1 is MGHDK and CDR2 is SYGVNS. The CDR3 is 16 residues long. V lost 1 base and J lost 3, with 16 bases in between.

The rearrangement uses TRBV7-9 and TRBJ1-4, with D uncertain. The germline CDR1 and CDR2 sequences are SEHNR and FQNEAQ (reference sequence). This CDR3 comprises 15 residues. Trimming removed 2 bases from V and 0 bases from J, with 7 bases in between. CDR3 residues: CASSLRIATNEKLFF. The CDR3, as DNA: TGTGCCAGCAGCTTAAGGATTGCAACTAATGAAAAACTGTTTTTT.

The chain carries TRBV18 and TRBJ1-4; D is perhaps TRBD1 (5 bases). The germline V gene encodes CDR1 KGHSH and CDR2 LQKENI. V lost 4 bases, J lost 4 bases, and 19 bases lay in between. The CDR3 consists of 17 residues. Here the CDR3 DNA reads TGTGCCAGCTCACGCTCCATCTCAGGGAGTATTAATGAAAAACTGTTTTTT. The encoded protein is CASSRSISGSINEKLFF.

V and J are TRBV18 and TRBJ2-7; a weak D match, TRBD2 (5 bases). Per germline, CDR1 KGHSH and CDR2 LQKENI. The V end was cut by 2 bases, the J end by 1 base, with 12 bases between. There are 15 residues in the CDR3. The CDR3 loop reads CASSPSAGPSYEQYF. The CDR3 DNA sequence: TGTGCCAGCTCACCAAGTGCGGGCCCTTCCTACGAGCAGTACTTC.